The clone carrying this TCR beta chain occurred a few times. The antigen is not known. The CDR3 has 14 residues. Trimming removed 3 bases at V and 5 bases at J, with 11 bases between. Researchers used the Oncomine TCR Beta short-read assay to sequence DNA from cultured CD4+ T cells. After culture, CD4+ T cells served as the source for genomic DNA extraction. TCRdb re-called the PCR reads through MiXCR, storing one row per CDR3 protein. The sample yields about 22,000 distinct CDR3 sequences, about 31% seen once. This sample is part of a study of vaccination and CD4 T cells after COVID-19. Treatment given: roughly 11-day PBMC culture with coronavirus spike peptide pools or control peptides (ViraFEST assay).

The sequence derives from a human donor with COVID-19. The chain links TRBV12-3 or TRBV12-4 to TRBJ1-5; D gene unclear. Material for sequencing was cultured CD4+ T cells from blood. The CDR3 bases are TGTGCCAGCAGTTTCGCCGGGATCGATCAGCCCCAGCATTTT. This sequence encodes CASSFAGIDQPQHF.